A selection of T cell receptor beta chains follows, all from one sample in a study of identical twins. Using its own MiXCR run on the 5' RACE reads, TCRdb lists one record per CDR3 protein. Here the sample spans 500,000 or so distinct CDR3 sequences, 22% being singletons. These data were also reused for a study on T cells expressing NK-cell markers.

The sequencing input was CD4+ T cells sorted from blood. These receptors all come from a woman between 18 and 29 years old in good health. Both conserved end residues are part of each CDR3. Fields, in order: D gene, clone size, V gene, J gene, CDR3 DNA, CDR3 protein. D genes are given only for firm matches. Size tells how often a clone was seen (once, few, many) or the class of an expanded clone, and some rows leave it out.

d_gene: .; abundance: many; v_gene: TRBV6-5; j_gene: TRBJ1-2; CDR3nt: TGTGCCAGCAGATCCGGAAACTATGGCTACACCTTC; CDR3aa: CASRSGNYGYTF
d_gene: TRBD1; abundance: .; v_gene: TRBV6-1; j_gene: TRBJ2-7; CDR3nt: TGTGCCAGCAGTACGACAGGGTTGGGCGAGCAGTACTTC; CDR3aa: CASSTTGLGEQYF
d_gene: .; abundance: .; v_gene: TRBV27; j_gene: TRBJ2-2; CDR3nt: TGTGCCAGCAGGGTCGGGCAGGCCCGCACCGGGGAGCTGTTTTTT; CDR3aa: CASRVGQARTGELFF
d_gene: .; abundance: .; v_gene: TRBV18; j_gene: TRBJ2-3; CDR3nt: TGTGCCAGCTCACCACTACAGGGTGCCGCAGATACGCAGTATTTT; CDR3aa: CASSPLQGAADTQYF
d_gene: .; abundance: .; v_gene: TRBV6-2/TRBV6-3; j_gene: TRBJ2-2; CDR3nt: TGTGCCAGCAGTCCCCGAGCGGACGGCCCCGGCACCGGGGAGCTGTTTTTT; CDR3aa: CASSPRADGPGTGELFF
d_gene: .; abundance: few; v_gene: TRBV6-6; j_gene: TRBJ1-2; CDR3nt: TGTGCCAGCACGCACGGGGTGGCGGCTGGCTACACCTTC; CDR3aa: CASTHGVAAGYTF
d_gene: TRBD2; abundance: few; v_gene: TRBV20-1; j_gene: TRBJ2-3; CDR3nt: TGCACCACCGCGGGGGGAGGGGGGGCTACATCGCAGTATTTT; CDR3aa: CTTAGGGGATSQYF
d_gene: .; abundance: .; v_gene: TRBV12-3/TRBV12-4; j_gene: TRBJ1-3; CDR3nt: TGTGCCAGCAGTTGGACATTCTCTGGAAACACCATATATTTT; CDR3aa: CASSWTFSGNTIYF
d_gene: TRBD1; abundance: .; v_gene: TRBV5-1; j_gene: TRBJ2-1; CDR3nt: TGCGCCAGCAGCTTGGAAGGGGGCTTTTACAATGAGCAGTTCTTC; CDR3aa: CASSLEGGFYNEQFF
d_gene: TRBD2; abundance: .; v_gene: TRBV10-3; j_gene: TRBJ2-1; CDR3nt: TGTGCCATCAGTACGGGACTAGCTGTGGGTGAGCAGTTCTTC; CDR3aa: CAISTGLAVGEQFF
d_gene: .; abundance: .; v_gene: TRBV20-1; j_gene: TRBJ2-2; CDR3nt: TGCAGTGCTAGCGGCCAGGGCTACACCGGGGAGCTGTTTTTT; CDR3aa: CSASGQGYTGELFF
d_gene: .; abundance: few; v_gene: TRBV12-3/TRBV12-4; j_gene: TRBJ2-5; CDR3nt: TGTGCCAGCAGTCCCCATACGACTAGTTTGGAGACCCAGTACTTC; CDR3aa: CASSPHTTSLETQYF
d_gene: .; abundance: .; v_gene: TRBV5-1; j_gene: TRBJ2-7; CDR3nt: TGCGCCAGCAGCTTGGCTGGACGGGACGCCCAGACATACGAGCAGTACTTC; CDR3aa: CASSLAGRDAQTYEQYF
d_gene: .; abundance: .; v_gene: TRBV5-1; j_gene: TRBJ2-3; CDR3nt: TGCGCCAGCAGCTTGGACCCAGCGCCAGATACGCAGTATTTT; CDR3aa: CASSLDPAPDTQYF
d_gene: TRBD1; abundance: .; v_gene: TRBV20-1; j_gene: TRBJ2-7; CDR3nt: TGCAGTGCAAGGACAGGGACCTACGAGCAGTACTTC; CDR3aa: CSARTGTYEQYF
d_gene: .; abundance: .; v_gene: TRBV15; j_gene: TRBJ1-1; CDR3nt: TGTGCCACCAGCACCCGGGCCTCCTGGGGCACTGAAGCTTTCTTT; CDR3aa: CATSTRASWGTEAFF
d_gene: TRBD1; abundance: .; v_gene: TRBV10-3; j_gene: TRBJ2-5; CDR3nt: TGTGCCTCCGGGGGACAGGGGGGCGAGACCCAGTACTTC; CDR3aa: CASGGQGGETQYF
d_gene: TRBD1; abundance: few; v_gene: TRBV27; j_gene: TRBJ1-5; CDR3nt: TGTGCCAGCAGACGCAAGGACAGGGTAGGGCAGCCCCAGCATTTT; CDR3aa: CASRRKDRVGQPQHF
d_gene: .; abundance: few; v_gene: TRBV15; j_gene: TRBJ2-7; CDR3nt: TGTGCCACCAGCAGAGTTGGGGAGCAGTACTTC; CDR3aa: CATSRVGEQYF
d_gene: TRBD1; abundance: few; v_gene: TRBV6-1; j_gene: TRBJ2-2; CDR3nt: TGTGCCAGCAGCAGGACAGGGTTTTTGAACGGGGAGCTGTTTTTT; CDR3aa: CASSRTGFLNGELFF
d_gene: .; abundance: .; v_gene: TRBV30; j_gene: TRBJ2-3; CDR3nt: TGTGCCTGGAGTGTCCTCCGCGCCACAGATACGCAGTATTTT; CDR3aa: CAWSVLRATDTQYF
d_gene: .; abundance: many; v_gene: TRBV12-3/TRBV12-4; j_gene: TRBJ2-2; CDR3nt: TGTGCCAGCAGGGGTTGGAGCACCGGGGAGCTGTTTTTT; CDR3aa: CASRGWSTGELFF
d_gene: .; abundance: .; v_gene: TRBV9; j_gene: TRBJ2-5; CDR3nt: TGTGCCAGCAGCGAGGACCTAGCAGGGTTAGAGACCCAGTACTTC; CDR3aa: CASSEDLAGLETQYF
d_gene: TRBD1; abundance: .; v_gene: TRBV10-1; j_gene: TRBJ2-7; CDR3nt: TGCGCCAGCAGCTCCGGGACAGGATCGTTGGTAAACTTC; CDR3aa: CASSSGTGSLVNF
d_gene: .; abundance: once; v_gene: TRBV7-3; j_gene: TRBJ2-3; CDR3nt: TGTGCCAGCAGCGGTTCGATCACAGATACGCAGTATTTT; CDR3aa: CASSGSITDTQYF
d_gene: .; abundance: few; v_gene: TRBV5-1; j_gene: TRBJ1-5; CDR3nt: TGCGCCAGCAGCTTGTATTCCGGGGGCAGCCAGCCCCAGCATTTT; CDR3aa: CASSLYSGGSQPQHF
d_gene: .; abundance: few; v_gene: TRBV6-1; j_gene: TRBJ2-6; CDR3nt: TGTGCCAGCAGTCTGCGGGACATTCACTCTGGGGCCAACGTCCTGACTTTC; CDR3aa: CASSLRDIHSGANVLTF
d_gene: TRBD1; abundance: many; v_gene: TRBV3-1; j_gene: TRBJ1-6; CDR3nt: TGTGCCAGCAGCACTACGGGACAGGGATGGGCCTCACCCCTCCACTTT; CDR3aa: CASSTTGQGWASPLHF
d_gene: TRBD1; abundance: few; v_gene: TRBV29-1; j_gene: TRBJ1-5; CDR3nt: TGCAGCGCTACACTAGAGGGGGCCAATCAGCCCCAGCATTTT; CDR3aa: CSATLEGANQPQHF
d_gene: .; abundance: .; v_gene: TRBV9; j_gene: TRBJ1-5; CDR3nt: TGTGCCAGCAGCGTAGACCAGGAGAATCAGCCCCAGCATTTT; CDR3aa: CASSVDQENQPQHF
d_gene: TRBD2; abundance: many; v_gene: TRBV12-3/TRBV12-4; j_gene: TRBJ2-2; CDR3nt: TGTGCCAGCAGTTTGTCTAGCGGGAGAGCCACCGGGGAGCTGTTTTTT; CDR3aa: CASSLSSGRATGELFF
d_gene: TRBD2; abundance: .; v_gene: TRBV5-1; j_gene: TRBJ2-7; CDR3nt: TGCGCCAGCAGCCCAGGCCATCGGACTAGCTTACACGAGCAGTACTTC; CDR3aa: CASSPGHRTSLHEQYF
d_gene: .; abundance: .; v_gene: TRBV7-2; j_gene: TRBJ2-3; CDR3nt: TGTGCCTCAGGAGGGGAGGTTCGAGATACGCAGTATTTT; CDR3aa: CASGGEVRDTQYF
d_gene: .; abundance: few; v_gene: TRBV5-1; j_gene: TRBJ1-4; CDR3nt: TGCGCCAGCAGCTTGTGGGCTAATGAAAAACTGTTTTTT; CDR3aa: CASSLWANEKLFF
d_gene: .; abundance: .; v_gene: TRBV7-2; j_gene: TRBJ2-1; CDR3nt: TGTGCCAGCAGCAGGGGCCAACATGAGCAGTTCTTC; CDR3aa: CASSRGQHEQFF
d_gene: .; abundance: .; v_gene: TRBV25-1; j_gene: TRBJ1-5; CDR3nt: TGTGCCAGCAGTGAATACCTGGTGGGGCAGACCCAGCATTTT; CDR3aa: CASSEYLVGQTQHF
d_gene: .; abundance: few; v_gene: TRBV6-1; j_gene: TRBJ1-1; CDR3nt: TGTGCCAGCAGAACGACAGGTGAGGGGAACACTGAAGCTTTCTTT; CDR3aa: CASRTTGEGNTEAFF
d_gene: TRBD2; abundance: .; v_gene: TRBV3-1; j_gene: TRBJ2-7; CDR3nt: TGTGCCAGCAGCCAAGGGCTAGCGGGGGACGAGCAGTACTTC; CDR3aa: CASSQGLAGDEQYF
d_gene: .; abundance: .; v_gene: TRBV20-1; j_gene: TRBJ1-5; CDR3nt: TGCAGTGCTACACAGAGTTATAGCAATCAGCCCCAGCATTTT; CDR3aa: CSATQSYSNQPQHF
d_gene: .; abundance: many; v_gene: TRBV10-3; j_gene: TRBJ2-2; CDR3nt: TGTGCCATCGGGTCCGGGGAGCTGTTTTTT; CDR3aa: CAIGSGELFF
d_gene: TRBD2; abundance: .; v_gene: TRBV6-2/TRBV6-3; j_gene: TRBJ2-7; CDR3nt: TGTGCCAGCAGTTACTCCAATAGCGGGTCGGCCTACGAGCAGTACTTC; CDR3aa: CASSYSNSGSAYEQYF
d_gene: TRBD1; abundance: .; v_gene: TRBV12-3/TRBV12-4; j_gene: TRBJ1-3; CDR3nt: TGTGCCAGCAGTCGGGACAGACGTTATGGAAACACCATATATTTT; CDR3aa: CASSRDRRYGNTIYF
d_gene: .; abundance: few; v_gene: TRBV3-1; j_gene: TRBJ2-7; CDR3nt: TGTGCCAGCAGCCAATATGGGGCCGGGAGCTCCTACGAGCAGTACTTC; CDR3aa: CASSQYGAGSSYEQYF
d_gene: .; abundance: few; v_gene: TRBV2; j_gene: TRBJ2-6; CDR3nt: TGTGCCAGCAGTGTGGAGCGGGTCTCTGGGGCCAACGTCCTGACTTTC; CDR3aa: CASSVERVSGANVLTF
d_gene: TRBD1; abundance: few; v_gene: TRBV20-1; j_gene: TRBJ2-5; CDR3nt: TGCAGTGCTATACAGGGGGCTGGAGAGACCCAGTACTTC; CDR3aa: CSAIQGAGETQYF
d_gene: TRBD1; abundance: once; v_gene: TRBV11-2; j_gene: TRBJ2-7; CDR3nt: TGTGCCAGCAGCTCATGGACAGGGGACGAGCAGTACTTC; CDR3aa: CASSSWTGDEQYF
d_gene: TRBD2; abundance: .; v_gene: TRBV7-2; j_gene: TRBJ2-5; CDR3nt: TGTGCCAGCAGCATAGCGGGAGTCGAGACCCAGTACTTC; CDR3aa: CASSIAGVETQYF
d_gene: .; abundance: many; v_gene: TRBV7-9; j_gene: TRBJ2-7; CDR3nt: TGTGCCAGCAGCTTAGACGGAGGGTACGAGCAGTACTTC; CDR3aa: CASSLDGGYEQYF
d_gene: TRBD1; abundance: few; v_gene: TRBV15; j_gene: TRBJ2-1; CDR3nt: TGTGCCACCAGCAGAGTTAGGACAGGTGGCAATGAGCAGTTCTTC; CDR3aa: CATSRVRTGGNEQFF
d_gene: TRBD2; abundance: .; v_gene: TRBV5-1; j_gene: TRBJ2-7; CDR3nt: TGCGCCAGCGGATTAGCGGGAGTGACTCCCTACGAGCAGTACTTC; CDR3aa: CASGLAGVTPYEQYF
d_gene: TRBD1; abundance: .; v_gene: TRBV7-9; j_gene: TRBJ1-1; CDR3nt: TGTGCCAGCAGCGCACACCAGGGGGACACTGAAGCTTTCTTT; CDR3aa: CASSAHQGDTEAFF
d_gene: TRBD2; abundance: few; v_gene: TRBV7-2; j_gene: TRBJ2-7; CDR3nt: TGTGCCAGCAGCTCGCGACTAGCGGGAAGCGAGCAGTACTTC; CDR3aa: CASSSRLAGSEQYF
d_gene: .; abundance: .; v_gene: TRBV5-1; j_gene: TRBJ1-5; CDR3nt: TGCGCCAGCAGCTTGGGCATTCCAGGGCAGCCCCAGCATTTT; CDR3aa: CASSLGIPGQPQHF
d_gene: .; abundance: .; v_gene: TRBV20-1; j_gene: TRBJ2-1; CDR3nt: TGCAGTGCCCGAAACCGTCCGTATGAGCAGTTCTTC; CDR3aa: CSARNRPYEQFF
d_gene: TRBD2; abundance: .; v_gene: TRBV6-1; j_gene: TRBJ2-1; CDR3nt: TGTGCCAGCAGTGATCGGACTAGCGGGAGTGGGGATGAGCAGTTCTTC; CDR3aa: CASSDRTSGSGDEQFF
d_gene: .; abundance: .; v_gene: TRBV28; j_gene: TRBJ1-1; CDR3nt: TGTGCCAGCAGTGTCACCCGAATGGGGGAAGCTTTCTTT; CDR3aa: CASSVTRMGEAFF